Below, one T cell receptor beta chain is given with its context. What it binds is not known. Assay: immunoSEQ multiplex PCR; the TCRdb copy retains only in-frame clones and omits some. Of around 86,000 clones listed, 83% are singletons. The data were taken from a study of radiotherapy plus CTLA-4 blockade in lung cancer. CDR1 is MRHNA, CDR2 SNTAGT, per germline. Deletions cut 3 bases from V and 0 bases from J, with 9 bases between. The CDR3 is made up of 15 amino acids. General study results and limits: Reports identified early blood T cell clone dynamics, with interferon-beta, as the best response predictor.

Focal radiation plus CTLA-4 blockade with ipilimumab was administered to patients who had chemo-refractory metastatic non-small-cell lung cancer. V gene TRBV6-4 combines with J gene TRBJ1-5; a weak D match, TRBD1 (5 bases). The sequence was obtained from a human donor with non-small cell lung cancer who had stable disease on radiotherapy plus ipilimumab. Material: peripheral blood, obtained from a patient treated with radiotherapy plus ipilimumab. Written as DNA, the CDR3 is TGTGCCAGCAGTGAATCAGGGTATAGCAATCAGCCCCAGCATTTT. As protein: CASSESGYSNQPQHF.